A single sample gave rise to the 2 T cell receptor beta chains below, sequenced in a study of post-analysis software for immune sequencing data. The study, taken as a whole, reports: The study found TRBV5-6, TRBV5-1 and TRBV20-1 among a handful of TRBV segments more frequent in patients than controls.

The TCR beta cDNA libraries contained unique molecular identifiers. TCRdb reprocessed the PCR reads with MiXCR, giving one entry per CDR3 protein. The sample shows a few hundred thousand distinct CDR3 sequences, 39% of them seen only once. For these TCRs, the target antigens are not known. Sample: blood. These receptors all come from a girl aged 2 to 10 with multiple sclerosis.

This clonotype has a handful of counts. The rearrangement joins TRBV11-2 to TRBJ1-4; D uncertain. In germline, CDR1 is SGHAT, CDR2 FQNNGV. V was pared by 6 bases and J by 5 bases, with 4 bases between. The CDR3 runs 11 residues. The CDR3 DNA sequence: TGTGCCAGCAGTAAAAATGAAAAACTGTTTTTT. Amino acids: CASSKNEKLFF.

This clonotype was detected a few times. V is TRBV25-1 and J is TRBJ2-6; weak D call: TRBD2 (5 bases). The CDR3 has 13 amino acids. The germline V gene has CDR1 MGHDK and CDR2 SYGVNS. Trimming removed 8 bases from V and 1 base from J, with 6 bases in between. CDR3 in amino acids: CASRGSGANVLTF. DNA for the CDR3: TGTGCCAGCCGGGGATCTGGGGCCAACGTCCTGACTTTC.